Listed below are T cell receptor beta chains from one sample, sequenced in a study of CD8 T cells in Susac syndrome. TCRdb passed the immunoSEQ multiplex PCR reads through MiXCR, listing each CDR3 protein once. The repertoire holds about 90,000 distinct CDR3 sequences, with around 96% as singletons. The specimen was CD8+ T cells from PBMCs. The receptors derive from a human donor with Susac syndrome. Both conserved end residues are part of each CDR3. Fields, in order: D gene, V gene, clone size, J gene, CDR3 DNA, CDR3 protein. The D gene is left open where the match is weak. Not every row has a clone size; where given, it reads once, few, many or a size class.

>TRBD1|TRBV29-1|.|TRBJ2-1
TGCAGCGTTGAGGGACAGGGGGATGAGCAGTTCTTC
CSVEGQGDEQFF
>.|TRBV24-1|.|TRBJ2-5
TGTGCCACCAGTGACTGGGGAGGAGAGACCCAGTACTTC
CATSDWGGETQYF
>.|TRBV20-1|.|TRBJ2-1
TGCAGTGCTAGCCAGGAAAATGAGCAGTTCTTC
CSASQENEQFF
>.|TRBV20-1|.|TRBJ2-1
TGCAGTGCCATTACAAGAGGGGCTAGTAGGTACAATGAGCAGTTCTTC
CSAITRGASRYNEQFF
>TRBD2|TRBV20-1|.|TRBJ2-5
TGCAGTGCTTATAAGACTAGCGGGGGACAAGAGACCCAGTACTTC
CSAYKTSGGQETQYF
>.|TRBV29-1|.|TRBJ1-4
TGCAGCGTTGAAGTCGGGGAAAAACTGTTTTTT
CSVEVGEKLFF
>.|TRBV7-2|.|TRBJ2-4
TGTGCCAGCAGTCGCGAGTATAGTAACATTCAGTACTTC
CASSREYSNIQYF
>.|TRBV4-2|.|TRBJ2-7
TGTGCCAGCAGCCAAAACAGCCACGACGAGCAGTACTTC
CASSQNSHDEQYF
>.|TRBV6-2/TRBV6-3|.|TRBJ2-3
TGTGCCAGCAGACCTCTGGGCACAGATACGCAGTATTTT
CASRPLGTDTQYF
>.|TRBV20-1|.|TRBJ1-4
TGCAGTGCTAGGGACCCACAGGGAGATGGGGAAAAACTGTTTTTT
CSARDPQGDGEKLFF
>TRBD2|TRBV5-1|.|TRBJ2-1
TGCGCCAGCAGCTATAGCGGGGAGGTCGGCGAGCAGTTCTTC
CASSYSGEVGEQFF
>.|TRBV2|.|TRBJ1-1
TGTGCCAGCGACGACAGCATGAACACTGAAGCTTTCTTT
CASDDSMNTEAFF
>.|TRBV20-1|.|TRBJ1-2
TGCAGTGCTAGAGCCGACCGCCACTATGGCTACACCTTC
CSARADRHYGYTF
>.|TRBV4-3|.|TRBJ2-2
TGCGCCAGCAGCCAAGACCCCAGACCCAGAGGCGGGGAGCTGTTTTTT
CASSQDPRPRGGELFF
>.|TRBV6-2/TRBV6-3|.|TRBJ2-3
TGTGCCAGCAGCGTCGCTAGGCCCTTTGGAGATACGCAGTATTTT
CASSVARPFGDTQYF
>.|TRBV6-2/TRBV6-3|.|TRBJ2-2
TGTGCCAGCCTCGACGGGGCGAACACCGGGGAGCTGTTTTTT
CASLDGANTGELFF
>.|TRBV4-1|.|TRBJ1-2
TGCGCCAGCAGCCAAGAAATCCGGAACTATGGCTACACCTTC
CASSQEIRNYGYTF
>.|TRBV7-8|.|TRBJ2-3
TGTGCCAGCAGCACTAACGTCGGGCATGGCACAGATACGCAGTATTTT
CASSTNVGHGTDTQYF
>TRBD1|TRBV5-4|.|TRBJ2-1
TGTGCCAGCAGCTCACGGCCCGGACAGGTCAATGAGCAGTTCTTC
CASSSRPGQVNEQFF
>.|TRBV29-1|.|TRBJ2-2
TGCAGCGGAGGGAAGGGGACCGGGGAGCTGTTTTTT
CSGGKGTGELFF
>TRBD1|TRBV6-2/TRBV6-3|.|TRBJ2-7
TGTGCCAGCAGATTATCCGGGACAGGGCACTACGAGCAGTACTTC
CASRLSGTGHYEQYF
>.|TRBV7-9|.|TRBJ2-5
TGTGCCAGCAGCTTACCACATCCAGAGACCCAGTACTTC
CASSLPHPETQYF
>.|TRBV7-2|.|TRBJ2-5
TGTGCCAGCAGCCAGGGGGGGAAGGGAGAGACCCAGTACTTC
CASSQGGKGETQYF
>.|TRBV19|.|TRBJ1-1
TGTGCCAGTAGTACTCTACAGAGGAACACTGAAGCTTTCTTT
CASSTLQRNTEAFF
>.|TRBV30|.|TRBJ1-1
TGTGCCTGTCAACAGGAGAACACTGAAGCTTTCTTT
CACQQENTEAFF
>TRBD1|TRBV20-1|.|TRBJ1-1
TGCAGTGCTAGAGTACAGGGGGCCTCAGCTTTCTTT
CSARVQGASAFF
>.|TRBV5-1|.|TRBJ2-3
TGCGCCAGCAGCCGAGGAGGGGAGAGGGGAACAGATACGCAGTATTTT
CASSRGGERGTDTQYF
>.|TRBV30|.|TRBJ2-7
TGTGCCTGGGGAGGGGTCTCCTACGAGCAGTACTTC
CAWGGVSYEQYF
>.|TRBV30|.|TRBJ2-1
TGTGCCTGGAGCCAAGAAGTAAATGAGCAGTTCTTC
CAWSQEVNEQFF
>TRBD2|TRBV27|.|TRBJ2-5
TGTGCCAGCAGTTCGGGGACTAGCGGCGAGACCCAGTACTTC
CASSSGTSGETQYF
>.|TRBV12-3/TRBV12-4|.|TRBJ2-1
TGTGCCAGCCGGGGCCAGGTTTACAATGAGCAGTTCTTC
CASRGQVYNEQFF
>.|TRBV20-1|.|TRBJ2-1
TGCAGTGGGGGTGTGAAGGGGTCCGCCAATGAGCAGTTCTTC
CSGGVKGSANEQFF
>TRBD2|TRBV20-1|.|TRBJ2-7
TGCAGTGCGAGGGAGGGTCGCCGCGAGCAGTACTTC
CSAREGRREQYF
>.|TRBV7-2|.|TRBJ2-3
TGTGCCAGCAGCCCCCCTGGGGCAGATACGCAGTATTTT
CASSPPGADTQYF
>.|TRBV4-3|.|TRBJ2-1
TGCGCCAGCAGCCAAGATCGGGCGATGTGGAGCAATGAGCAGTTCTTC
CASSQDRAMWSNEQFF
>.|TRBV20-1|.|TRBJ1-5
TGCAGTGCTAGTGGAGGGCGTAGGAGCAATCAGCCCCAGCATTTT
CSASGGRRSNQPQHF
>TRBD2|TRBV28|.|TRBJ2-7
TGTGCCAGCACCCGCGGGCGGGGGGGGTTGTACGAGCAGTACTTC
CASTRGRGGLYEQYF
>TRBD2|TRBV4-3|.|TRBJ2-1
TGCGCCAGCAGCCAGCTACTAGCGGGGTCTCCGGGGTACAATGAGCAGTTCTTC
CASSQLLAGSPGYNEQFF
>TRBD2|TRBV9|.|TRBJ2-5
TGTGCCAGCAGCGTAGTAGGAGCGGGGCAGGAGACCCAGTACTTC
CASSVVGAGQETQYF
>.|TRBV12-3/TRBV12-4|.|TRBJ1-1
TGTGCCAGCAGTTTATCGGACAGCACTGAAGCTTTCTTT
CASSLSDSTEAFF
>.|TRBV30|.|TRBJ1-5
TGTGCCTGGAGTGAGGAGGGGTATCAGCCCCAGCATTTT
CAWSEEGYQPQHF
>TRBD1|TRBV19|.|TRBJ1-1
TGTGCCAGTATCCGGACAGGTATGAACACTGAAGCTTTCTTT
CASIRTGMNTEAFF
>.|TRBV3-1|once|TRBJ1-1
TGTGCCAGCAGCCGCTTACATAACACTGAAGCTTTCTTT
CASSRLHNTEAFF
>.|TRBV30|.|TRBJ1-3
TGTGCCTGGACTCCGGGCACAACGGAAAACACCATATATTTT
CAWTPGTTENTIYF